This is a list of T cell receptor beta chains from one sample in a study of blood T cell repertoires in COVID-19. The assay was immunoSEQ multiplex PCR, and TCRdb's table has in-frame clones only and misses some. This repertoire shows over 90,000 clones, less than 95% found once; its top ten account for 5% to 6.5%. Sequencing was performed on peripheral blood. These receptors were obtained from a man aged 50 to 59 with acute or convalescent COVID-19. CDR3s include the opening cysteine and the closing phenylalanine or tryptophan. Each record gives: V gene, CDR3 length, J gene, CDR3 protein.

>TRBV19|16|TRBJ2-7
CASSPRQGPSSYEQYF
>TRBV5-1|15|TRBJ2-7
CASSLVAGGPLEQYF
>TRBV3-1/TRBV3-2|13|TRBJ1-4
CASSRGRNEKLFF
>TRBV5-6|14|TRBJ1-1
CASSKPRRGTEAFF
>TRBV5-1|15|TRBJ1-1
CASSNGARENTEAFF
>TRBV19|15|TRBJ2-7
CASSISGTGSYEQYF
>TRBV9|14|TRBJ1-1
CASSATAKNTEAFF
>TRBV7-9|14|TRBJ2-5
CASSVSTGSETQYF
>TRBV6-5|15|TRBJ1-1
CASSYYRGYNTEAFF
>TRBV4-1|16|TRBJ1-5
CASSLSMGDRGQPQHF
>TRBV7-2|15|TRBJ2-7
CASSVRAGGSYEQYF
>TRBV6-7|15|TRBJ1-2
CASSYIRGGQDGYTF
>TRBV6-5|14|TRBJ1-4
CASSYGATNEKLFF
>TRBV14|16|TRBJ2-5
CASSQDKNRVAETQYF
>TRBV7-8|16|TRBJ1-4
CASSLKPDRGVEKLFF
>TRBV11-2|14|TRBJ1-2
CASSRLGANYGYTF
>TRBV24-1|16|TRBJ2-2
CATSDRGRGNTGELFF
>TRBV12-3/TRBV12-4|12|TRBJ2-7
CASSFVGYEQYF
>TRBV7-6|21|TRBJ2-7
CASSLQDPGTSGSRESYEQYF
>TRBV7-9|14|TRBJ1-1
CASSLGQGNTEAFF
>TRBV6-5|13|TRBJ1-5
CASSYAYGRPQHF
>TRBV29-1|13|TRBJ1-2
CSVEYRSGYGYTF
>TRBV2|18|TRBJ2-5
CASSSGRYLSGAQETQYF
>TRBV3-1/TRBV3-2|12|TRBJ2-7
CASSLQTGEQYF
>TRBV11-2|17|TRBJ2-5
CASSWGPGQGAEETQYF
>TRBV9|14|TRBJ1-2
CASSVAFGARGYTF
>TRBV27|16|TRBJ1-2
CASSERGQGALYGYTF
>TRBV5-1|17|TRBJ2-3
CASSLVPRGGLTDTQYF
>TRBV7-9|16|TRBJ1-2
CASSSTGGAAAYGYTF
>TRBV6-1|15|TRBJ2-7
CASSEVRGLGYEQYF
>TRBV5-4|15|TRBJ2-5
CASRLAGGRQETQYF
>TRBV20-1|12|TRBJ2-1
CSASGAGNEQFF
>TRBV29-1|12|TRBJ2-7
CSVEDTGYEQYF
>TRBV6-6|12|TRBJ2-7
CASTHRGYEQYF
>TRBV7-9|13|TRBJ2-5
CASAGGSIPTQYF
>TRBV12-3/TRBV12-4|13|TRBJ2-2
CASSRPGTGELFF